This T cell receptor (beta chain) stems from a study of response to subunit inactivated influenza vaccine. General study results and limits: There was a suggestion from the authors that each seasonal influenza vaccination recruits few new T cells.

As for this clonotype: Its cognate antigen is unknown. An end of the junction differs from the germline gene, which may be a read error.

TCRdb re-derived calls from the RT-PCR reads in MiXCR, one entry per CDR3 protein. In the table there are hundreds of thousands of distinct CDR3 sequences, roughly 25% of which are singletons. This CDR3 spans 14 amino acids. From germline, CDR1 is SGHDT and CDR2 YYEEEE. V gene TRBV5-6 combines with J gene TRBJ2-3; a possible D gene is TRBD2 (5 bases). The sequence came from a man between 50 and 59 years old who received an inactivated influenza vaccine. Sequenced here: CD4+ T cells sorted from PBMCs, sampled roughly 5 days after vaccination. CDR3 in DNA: TGTGTCAGCAGCCCGCCGGACTCCTCGGTTACGCAGTATTTT. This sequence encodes CVSSPPDSSVTQYF.